This TCR beta chain emerged from a study of blood T cell repertoires in COVID-19 (dated by TCRdb to about 2020). Looking at the study overall: Samples covering the acute and convalescent phases of COVID-19 were provided by collaborators in the United States, Italy and Spain. The prospective study material was composed of cDNA or gDNA derived from T cells, B-cell-depleted T cells, or PBMCs. Deeply sampled blood TCRbeta repertoires from subjects exposed to, actively infected with, or recovered from COVID-19 were included in the dataset. The repertoires were released in a freely available public database intended as a resource for research on the immune response to SARS-CoV-2. The samples were drawn from two sources: the first 160 participants of the ongoing ImmuneRACE study, and 1,000 to 1,500 subjects contributed by 6 global collaborators. Sample metadata almost always included a de-identified subject ID, COVID-19 status, age in years and sex. Where available, HLA class I and class II types were taken from metadata supplied by the sample provider and were not determined by assay-based typing. General study outcomes and caveats: The quantity of clinical and demographic metadata differed by source and by participant and was supplied without curation.

Ends trimmed: V by 0 bases, J by 9 bases; bases unmatched to a gene: 5. The CDR3 sequence holds 14 residues, the cysteine and phenylalanine included. The retained sequence is limited to the CDR3, 42 bases, with the frame set at the first base. From a lookup of the germline V gene (reference sequence), CDR1 and CDR2 are GTSNPN and SVGIG. The immunoSEQ Assay, a bias-controlled multiplex PCR, was used to amplify TCRbeta CDR3 regions from genomic DNA. On the authors' methods: The number of nucleated cells in each sample was estimated by amplification of reference gene primers within the assay. To quantify the absolute abundance of each unique TCRbeta CDR3 rearrangement, sequence reads were collapsed and filtered. Productive Simpson clonality was computed per sample as the square root of Simpson's diversity index over productive rearrangements. The immuneACCESS repertoire file appears here via TCRdb, limited to in-frame rearrangements. These files lack a portion of the clones; in checked studies, under half of the deficit traces to unresolved V genes, and the cause of the others is not known. That table supplies the V and J calls and clone size; D and trimming were determined from the DNA. This sample has around 260,000 clones in its table, and 85% to 90% of those were observed once. Jointly, the top ten make up 0.7% to 0.9% of the sample.

Collaborating institutions collected whole blood in K2EDTA tubes following their own protocols. For TCRbeta analysis, collaborators shipped samples as frozen whole blood, isolated PBMCs, or DNA extracted from either of those sample types. Concerning this clone itself: It lacks a known antigen. No clone much larger than this one lies a single base away; base qualities are absent.

This receptor was identified in a man aged 25 to 45 with acute or convalescent COVID-19. The V and J genes are TRBV30 and TRBJ2-7; 13 bases in the junction line up with TRBD2. The specimen was peripheral blood. The nucleotides are TGTGCCTGGAGTGTTACTAGCGGGGGGGCCGGGCAGTACTTC. It codes for CAWSVTSGGAGQYF.